This TCR beta chain was retrieved from a study of control samples from healthy donors and cancer patients (dated by TCRdb to the early 2020s). The V and J ends are trimmed by 0 bases and 0 bases, leaving 11 bases between them. Based on the germline V gene, the CDR1 and CDR2 sequences are SGHRS and YFSETQ. Including the terminal cysteine and phenylalanine, the CDR3 comprises 16 residues. CDR3 DNA only is kept here, 48 bases in frame from base 1. In regard to this clone: The specificity of this receptor is unknown. No base-level quality is on record; no much larger clone is a single base apart.

Library creation used the immunoSEQ multiplex PCR assay. Entries here come from immuneACCESS through TCRdb and include only in-frame sequences with V and J called. Some clones fail to appear in such tables; in the studies checked, an unresolved V gene covers under half of the shortfall, and the cause of the remainder is unknown. The table for this sample lists tens of thousands of clones; roughly 84% of them were counted only once. Over 13% of the sample is taken by the ten largest. The rearranged chain carries TRBV5-1 and TRBJ2-3, with an unclear D gene assignment. Sequenced: blood. The origin of this receptor is a man aged 50 or older in good health. The nucleotide sequence reads as follows: TGCGCCAGCAGCTTGGAAGTACAGTCTAGCACAGATACGCAGTATTTT. Translated, this is CASSLEVQSSTDTQYF.